This passage covers 10 T cell receptor beta chains from one sample sequenced in a study of blood T cell repertoires in COVID-19. The assay was immunoSEQ multiplex PCR, and TCRdb's table has in-frame clones only and misses some. The sample comprises around 460,000 clones, 70% to 90% of which are singletons, and around 0.92% rests with the top ten. Sequenced sample: peripheral blood. The receptors were gathered from a man aged 18-30 years with COVID-19, enrolled during active disease.

The chain couples TRBV27 to TRBJ1-1; 7 nucleotides match TRBD1. The CDR3 is 16 residues long. V was clipped by 4 bases and J by 1 base; unmatched bases: 9. Germline values: CDR1 MNHEY, CDR2 SMNVEV (reference sequence). The DNA of the CDR3 is TGTGCCAGCAGTTCCCTCTCGAGGGGGCAGAACACTGAAGCTTTCTTT. It encodes CASSSLSRGQNTEAFF.

The chain links TRBV14 to TRBJ2-2, with TRBD2 matching over 12 bases. V was clipped by 2 bases and J by 4 bases; unmatched bases: 11. Germline CDR1 SGHDN, CDR2 FVKESK. This CDR3 spans 19 amino acids. The CDR3 nucleotides read TGTGCCAGCAGCCAATTTGCAGTGGGACTAGCGGGTGCCACCGGGGAGCTGTTTTTT. Protein sequence: CASSQFAVGLAGATGELFF. Full variable domain (rest looked up from reference TRBV14 and TRBJ2-2): EAGVTQFPSHSVIEKGQTVTLRCDPISGHDNLYWYRRVMGKEIKFLLHFVKESKQDESGMPNNRFLAERTGGTYSTLKVQPAELEDSGVYFCASSQFAVGLAGATGELFFGEGSRLTVL.

This chain connects TRBV5-1 to TRBJ2-7, with D possibly TRBD2 on 6 matching bases. The CDR3 covers 12 residues. Germline V gene lookup returns CDR1 SGHRS and CDR2 YFSETQ. V was pared by 4 bases and J by 4 bases, with 9 bases between. The CDR3 nucleotides are TGCGCCAGCAGCCTCGGGGGTTACGAGCAGTACTTC. Protein sequence: CASSLGGYEQYF.

This clone has just a few counts. The chain recombines TRBV10-2 with TRBJ1-5; TRBD1 matches at 10 bases. Trimming cost V 8 bases and J 5 bases; bases outside gene matches: 0. CDR1 WSHSY and CDR2 SAAADI come from the germline V gene. The CDR3 sequence is 12 residues long. Written as DNA, the CDR3 is TGCGCCAGCGGGACAGGGGATCAGCCCCAGCATTTT. Protein product: CASGTGDQPQHF.

This chain links TRBV2 with TRBJ1-4, with 10 bases fitting TRBD1. This CDR3 comprises 18 residues. The ends lost 3 bases at V and 5 bases at J; junction bases unmatched: 12. Germline V lookup: CDR1 SNHLY, CDR2 FYNNEI. CDR3 protein: CASSDLPPGTGVNEKLFF. The CDR3 DNA sequence: TGTGCCAGCAGTGATTTGCCCCCAGGGACAGGGGTAAATGAAAAACTGTTTTTT. Full variable domain (remainder filled in from reference TRBV2 and TRBJ1-4): EPEVTQTPSHQVTQMGQEVILRCVPISNHLYFYWYRQILGQKVEFLVSFYNNEISEKSEIFDDQFSVERPDGSNFTLKIRSTKLEDSAMYFCASSDLPPGTGVNEKLFFGSGTQLSVL.

The chain recombines TRBV7-9 with TRBJ2-3; TRBD2 aligns across 10 bases. V dropped 5 bases and J dropped 1; count of bases not matched to a gene: 3. The length of the CDR3 is 15 residues. Germline CDR1 SEHNR, CDR2 FQNEAQ (reference sequence). The CDR3 spells CASSAGLAGTDTQYF. The CDR3 DNA reads as TGTGCCAGCAGCGCAGGACTAGCGGGCACAGATACGCAGTATTTT. The full variable domain, with the rest looked up from reference TRBV7-9 and TRBJ2-3, is DTGVSQNPRHKITKRGQNVTFRCDPISEHNRLYWYRQTLGQGPEFLTYFQNEAQLEKSRLLSDRFSAERPKGSFSTLEIQRTEQGDSAMYLCASSAGLAGTDTQYFGPGTRLTVL.

The chain joins TRBV3-1 (or the pseudogene TRBV3-2) to TRBJ1-2; 8 bases are a match to TRBD1. The CDR3 contains 13 residues. V shed 1 base, J shed 8 bases, and the junction held 3 bases outside the gene matches. CDR1 is LGHDT and CDR2 is YNNKEL in the germline V gene (reference sequence). CDR3 region: CASSQAGGGGYTF. CDR3 in DNA: TGTGCCAGCAGCCAAGCAGGGGGCGGCGGCTACACCTTC.

This clone was found a few times. This chain connects TRBV13 to TRBJ2-7, with 15 bases aligning to TRBD2. The CDR3 loop spans 14 amino acids. CDR1 and CDR2 from the germline V gene are PRHDT and FYEKMQ (reference sequence). J gave up 2 bases and V 9 bases, and 2 bases lay outside the gene matches. CDR3 in amino acids: CASGLAGGPYEQYF. CDR3 nucleotide sequence: TGTGCCAGTGGACTAGCGGGAGGGCCCTACGAGCAGTACTTC.

This sequence joins TRBV11-2 and TRBJ2-7, with 13 nucleotides matching TRBD2. Per the germline V gene, CDR1 is SGHAT and CDR2 is FQNNGV. The junction had 4 bases not matched to a gene; V was cut back by 6 bases and J by 2 bases. The CDR3 is 15 amino acids. The CDR3 protein is CASRWGLAGPYEQYF. The CDR3 DNA is TGTGCCAGCAGGTGGGGACTAGCGGGACCCTACGAGCAGTACTTC.

This clone was picked up one time. The rearrangement joins TRBV5-5 to TRBJ1-2, with D perhaps matching TRBD1 (6 bases). This CDR3 contains 16 residues. CDR1 is SGHKS, CDR2 YYEKEE, per germline (reference sequence). V was pared by 2 bases and J by 2 bases, with 16 bases between. The CDR3 bases are TGTGCCAGCAGCTTTCATCCGAGGGGGGGAAACTATGGCTACACCTTC. It codes for CASSFHPRGGNYGYTF.